This TCR beta chain was identified in a study of shared clonotypes between healthy human individuals. Background on the study: Every donor yielded three CD4 naive, three CD4 memory, two CD8 naive and one CD8 memory plate.

With regard to this clone: Its target is not known.

Only in-frame clones appear in the TCRdb table, and some are missing; sequencing was by immunoSEQ multiplex PCR. The data contain approximately 640,000 clones, roughly 78% of them singletons. Broader study findings: Across a few donors, naive CD4 shared 5% to 6%, naive CD8 approximately 3.5%, memory CD4 roughly 2.5%, memory CD8 roughly 0.37%.

The germline V gene encodes CDR1 SGHVS and CDR2 FQNEAQ. The CDR3 covers 15 residues. Trimming shortened V by 2 bases and J by 4 bases, and 14 bases separated the two germline ends. V is TRBV7-8 and J is TRBJ1-1; D uncertain. The clonotype comes from a woman aged 25 to 39 in good health. The sample was memory CD4+ T cells sorted from blood. Regarding subset: CD45RA-negative fraction. The CDR3 DNA sequence: TGTGCCAGCAGCTTACCGCGGGCGCAAATCACTGAAGCTTTCTTT. Translation: CASSLPRAQITEAFF.